This T cell receptor beta chain is from a study of cytotoxic CD8 clonotypes in ibrutinib-treated CLL. About the study: Across the patients, some ten were relapsed/refractory, 15 treatment-naive and about 17 IGHV unmutated.

This table comes from immunoSEQ multiplex PCR, and its TCRdb copy is limited to in-frame clones, with some not included. The data show under 200,000 clones, 70% to 85% seen once. About this clone: Its cognate antigen is unknown.

Unmatched junction bases numbered 9, after V lost 5 bases and J lost 7 bases. This CDR3 has 15 residues. The germline V gene encodes CDR1 MNHEY and CDR2 SMNVEV (reference sequence). Study conclusions and caveats: At the start, clonality exceeded age-matched healthy donors and followed circulating CD8+ T-cell counts. Private clonotypes, not public ones, expanded at ibrutinib response. Elevated clonality accompanied ibrutinib response, with a return toward baseline values at progression.

The origin of this receptor is a human donor with chronic lymphocytic leukemia. The material sequenced was PBMCs, taken after 12 months of ibrutinib treatment. The rearrangement joins TRBV27 to TRBJ2-7, with 12 bases lining up with TRBD1. In DNA form, the CDR3 reads TGTGCCAGCAGTAGCACCGGGACAGGGGGCTGGGAGCAGTACTTC. It is translated as CASSSTGTGGWEQYF.